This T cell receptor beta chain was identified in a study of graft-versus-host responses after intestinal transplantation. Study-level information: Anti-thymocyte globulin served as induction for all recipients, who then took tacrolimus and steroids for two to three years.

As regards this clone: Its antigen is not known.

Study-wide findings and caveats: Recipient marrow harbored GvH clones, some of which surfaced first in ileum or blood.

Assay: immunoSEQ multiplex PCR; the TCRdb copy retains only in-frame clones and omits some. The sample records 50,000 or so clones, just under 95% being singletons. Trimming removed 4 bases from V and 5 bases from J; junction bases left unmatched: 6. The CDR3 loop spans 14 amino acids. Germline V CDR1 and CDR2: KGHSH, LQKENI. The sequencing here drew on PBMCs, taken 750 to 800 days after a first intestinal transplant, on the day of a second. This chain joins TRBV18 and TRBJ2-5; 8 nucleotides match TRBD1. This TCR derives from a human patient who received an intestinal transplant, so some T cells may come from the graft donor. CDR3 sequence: CASSLTGGSETQYF. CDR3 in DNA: TGTGCCAGCTCACTTACAGGGGGTTCGGAGACCCAGTACTTC.